The present T cell receptor (beta chain) was sequenced within a study of regulatory T cells in long-lasting Graves disease. Turning to the study itself: Antithyroid drugs had been taken under 3 months by newly diagnosed Graves' patients.

The V gene's germline CDR1 is ENHRY and CDR2 SYGVKD. The CDR3 sequence is 13 residues long. This clonotype was observed at least ten times. One end of the junction does not line up with germline, which may come from a read error. As to time point: newly diagnosed GD, antithyroid drugs for less than 3 months. PBMCs provided the RNA from which the TCR library was made. iRepertoire HTBI primers and Arm-PCR of CDR3 regions built TCR beta libraries. TCRdb reprocessed the multiplex PCR reads with MiXCR, giving one entry per CDR3 protein. There are approximately 360,000 distinct CDR3 sequences in the sample; roughly 12% occur only once, and 18% lies in the top ten. This sample also belongs to another study, concerning T cells in Graves' hyperthyroidism and ophthalmopathy.

Specimen: peripheral blood mononuclear cells (PBMCs), collected at new diagnosis, from a patient treated with antithyroid drugs. The source of this sequence is a woman under 30 with Graves disease. The rearrangement links TRBV10-3 to TRBJ2-1, with 9 bases lining up with TRBD2. This CDR3 reads CAITSGISMELFF. CDR3 sequence (DNA): TGTGCCATCACTAGCGGGATCTCAATGGAGCTGTTCTTC.